This T cell receptor beta chain comes out of a study of vaccination and CD4 T cells after COVID-19. General study points: Convalescent patients had 304 of 307 vaccine-specific clones showing spike mono-reactivity.

As for treatment: approximately 9-day PBMC culture with coronavirus spike peptide pools or control peptides (ViraFEST assay). Using peptide pools, antigen-specific T cells were expanded in ViraFEST before TCRs were sequenced. About 2 million PBMCs were grown per well alongside roughly 9 IU/ml IL-2 and 9.5 to 10 ug/ml peptide pools. The V end was cut by 3 bases, the J end by 14 bases, with 14 bases between. Germline V gives CDR1 SGHRS, CDR2 YFSETQ. CDR3 length equals 12 residues. This clonotype has just a few counts. Its antigen is undetermined. Sequenced with the Oncomine TCR Beta short-read assay was DNA taken from cultured CD4+ T cells. From the PCR reads, TCRdb called clonotypes with MiXCR, one entry per CDR3 protein. The data contain 10,000 or so distinct CDR3 sequences, around 62% of them singletons.

The chain joins TRBV5-1 to TRBJ1-4, with D possibly matching TRBD1 (5 bases). The material sequenced was CD4+ T cells from blood, cultured in vitro. This TCR was sampled from a human donor who had recovered from COVID-19. The CDR3 loop is CASSSTGQTLFF. The CDR3 DNA is TGCGCCAGCAGCTCAACTGGACAAACGCTGTTTTTT.